The entry that follows covers one T cell receptor (beta chain) sequence. Its antigen is as yet unknown. The sample is drawn from a study of beta chain features in type 1 diabetes. Study in general: Sorted cell examination encompassed over 90 million cells across all samples.

CD45RO/CCR7/CD25/CD127/CD95/CD27 sorting isolated CD4+ naive, central memory, regulatory and stem cell-like memory cells. This CDR3 region has 17 residues. The V gene end was trimmed by 2 bases and the J gene end by 5 bases; junction bases not matched to a gene: 3. Germline V gene sequence: CDR1 SGDLS, CDR2 YYNGEE. Study outcomes and limitations: Any HLA type influence on TCRB rearrangement was left unresolved here.

TCRB transcripts that were expressed got sequenced, as all of the isolated RNA had been reverse transcribed. Approximately 4 million reads on average were seen across naive, central memory and regulatory T cell samples. Assay used: immunoSEQ multiplex PCR; TCRdb lists only in-frame clones, some missing. The sample contains 350,000 to 450,000 clones, more than 12% of which appear only once. The chain uses TRBV9 and TRBJ2-2; 16 nucleotides agree with TRBD2. The source material was naive CD4+ T cells from blood. This sequence originates from a woman younger than 30 in good health. Here the CDR3 reads CASSVGLAGGLTGELFF. For the CDR3, the DNA is TGTGCCAGCAGCGTGGGACTAGCGGGAGGGTTGACCGGGGAGCTGTTTTTT.